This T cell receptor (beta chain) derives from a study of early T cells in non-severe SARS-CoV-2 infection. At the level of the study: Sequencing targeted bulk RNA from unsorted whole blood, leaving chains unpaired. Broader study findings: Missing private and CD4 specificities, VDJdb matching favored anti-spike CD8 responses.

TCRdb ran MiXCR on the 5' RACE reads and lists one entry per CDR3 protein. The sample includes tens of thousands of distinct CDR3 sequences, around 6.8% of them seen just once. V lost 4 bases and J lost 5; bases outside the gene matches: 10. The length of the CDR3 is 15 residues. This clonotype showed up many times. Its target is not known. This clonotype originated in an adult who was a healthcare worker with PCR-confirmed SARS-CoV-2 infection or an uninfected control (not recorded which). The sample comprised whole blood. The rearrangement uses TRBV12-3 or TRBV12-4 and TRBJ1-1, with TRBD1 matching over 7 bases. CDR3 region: CASSSWTGPGTEAFF. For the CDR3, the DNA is TGTGCCAGCAGTTCCTGGACAGGACCGGGGACTGAAGCTTTCTTT.